This T cell receptor (beta chain) was recovered during a study of response to subunit inactivated influenza vaccine. The CDR3 is 12 amino acids. Trimming took off 3 bases at V and 9 bases at J, with 8 bases between the two ends. Study observations and caveats: Authors suggested that a seasonal influenza vaccination recruits few new T cells each time.

Of note for this clonotype: The antigen is unknown.

MiXCR was run by TCRdb on the RT-PCR reads, yielding one entry per CDR3 protein. This table holds hundreds of thousands of distinct CDR3 sequences, roughly 20% found once. The gene calls are TRBV12-3 or TRBV12-4 and TRBJ2-2; no firm D call. The sequence derives from a man aged 50 or older who received an inactivated influenza vaccine. Sequenced here: PBMCs from blood, sampled 4 to 6 days after vaccination. CDR3 bases: TGTGCCAGCAGTTTCGTTGGTCGGGAGCTGTTTTTT. Protein sequence: CASSFVGRELFF.